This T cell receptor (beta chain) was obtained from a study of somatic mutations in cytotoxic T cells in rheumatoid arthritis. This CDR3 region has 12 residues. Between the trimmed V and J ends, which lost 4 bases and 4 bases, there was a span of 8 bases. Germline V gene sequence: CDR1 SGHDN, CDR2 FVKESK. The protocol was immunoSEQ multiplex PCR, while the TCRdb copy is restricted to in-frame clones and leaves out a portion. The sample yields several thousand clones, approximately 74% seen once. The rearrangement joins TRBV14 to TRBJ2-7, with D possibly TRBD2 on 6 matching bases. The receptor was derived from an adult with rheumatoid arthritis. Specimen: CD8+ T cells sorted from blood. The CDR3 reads CASSLGRYEQYF. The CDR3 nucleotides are TGTGCCAGCAGCCTCGGGAGATACGAGCAGTACTTC. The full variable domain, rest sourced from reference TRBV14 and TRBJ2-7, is EAGVTQFPSHSVIEKGQTVTLRCDPISGHDNLYWYRRVMGKEIKFLLHFVKESKQDESGMPNNRFLAERTGGTYSTLKVQPAELEDSGVYFCASSLGRYEQYFGPGTRLTVT.